A selection of T cell receptor beta chains follows, all from one sample in a study of T cell repertoires in cytomegalovirus infection. Each CDR3 protein gets one entry after TCRdb re-called the reads with MiXCR. The data hold more than 150,000 distinct CDR3 sequences, with 23% observed a single time. Input material: PBMCs. The receptors stem from a human donor in good health (CMV status not recorded). Some clones in this sample may be carry-over from other donors' samples. Both conserved end residues are part of each CDR3. The D gene is left open where the match is weak. Clone sizes are given selectively: once, few, many, or a class where the clone is expanded.

CDR3 DNA: TGCAGTGCTAGTGTTAGCGGGGGGATCAATGAGCAGTTCTTC
CDR3 protein: CSASVSGGINEQFF
J gene: TRBJ2-1
clone size: -
V gene: TRBV20-1
D gene: TRBD2

CDR3 DNA: TGTGCCAGCTGTCGTACTCGGGACAGTCCGGGAAGCGGGGAGCTGTTTTTT
CDR3 protein: CASCRTRDSPGSGELFF
J gene: TRBJ2-2
clone size: -
V gene: TRBV7-2
D gene: TRBD1

CDR3 DNA: TGTGCCAGCAGCCGCCCGAGGGGGCTAAATCAGCCCCAGCATTTT
CDR3 protein: CASSRPRGLNQPQHF
J gene: TRBJ1-5
clone size: -
V gene: TRBV5-4
D gene: TRBD1

CDR3 DNA: TGTGCCAGCAGCTTAGTAACCCTCGTGAGCAATGAGCAGTTCTTC
CDR3 protein: CASSLVTLVSNEQFF
J gene: TRBJ2-1
clone size: many
V gene: TRBV7-2
D gene: -

CDR3 DNA: TGCGCCAGCAGCTTGGGGTCCACAGGGAGTGTAACTGAAGCTTTCTTT
CDR3 protein: CASSLGSTGSVTEAFF
J gene: TRBJ1-1
clone size: few
V gene: TRBV5-1
D gene: -

CDR3 DNA: TGTGCCAGCAGCTTAGAGGTTAAGCGAGAGACCCAGTACTTC
CDR3 protein: CASSLEVKRETQYF
J gene: TRBJ2-5
clone size: many
V gene: TRBV7-2
D gene: -

CDR3 DNA: TGTGCCTGGAGTGTACTGCCCAACTATGGCTACACCTTC
CDR3 protein: CAWSVLPNYGYTF
J gene: TRBJ1-2
clone size: few
V gene: TRBV30
D gene: -

CDR3 DNA: TGTGCCAGCAGCTTAGAGGGGGACGGCTATCAGCCCCAGCATTTT
CDR3 protein: CASSLEGDGYQPQHF
J gene: TRBJ1-5
clone size: -
V gene: TRBV7-9
D gene: -

CDR3 DNA: TGTGCCAGCAGCTTAGTTCCTCGCACGAGCTCCTACAATGAGCAGTTCTTC
CDR3 protein: CASSLVPRTSSYNEQFF
J gene: TRBJ2-1
clone size: many
V gene: TRBV7-2
D gene: -

CDR3 DNA: TGTGCCAGCAGCCCGACTAGCGGATCCTACAATGAGCAGTTCTTC
CDR3 protein: CASSPTSGSYNEQFF
J gene: TRBJ2-1
clone size: many
V gene: TRBV7-2
D gene: TRBD2

CDR3 DNA: TGTGCCAGCAGTTACGAGGGACTAGCGGTCACCGGGGAGCTGTTTTTT
CDR3 protein: CASSYEGLAVTGELFF
J gene: TRBJ2-2
clone size: few
V gene: TRBV6-5
D gene: TRBD2

CDR3 DNA: TGTGCCAGCAGTCCCGGTAGCGGGAGGGGATATACCGGGGAGCTGTTTTTT
CDR3 protein: CASSPGSGRGYTGELFF
J gene: TRBJ2-2
clone size: few
V gene: TRBV28
D gene: TRBD2

CDR3 DNA: TGTGCCAGCAGGGTGGACAGAAACTATGGCTACACCTTC
CDR3 protein: CASRVDRNYGYTF
J gene: TRBJ1-2
clone size: -
V gene: TRBV28
D gene: -

CDR3 DNA: TGTGCCAGCAGTTTAGGGGTAGGGAATCAGCCCCAGCATTTT
CDR3 protein: CASSLGVGNQPQHF
J gene: TRBJ1-5
clone size: many
V gene: TRBV6-5
D gene: -

CDR3 DNA: TGTGCCAGCACGGGGGGGCCCAAGAACATTCAGTACTTC
CDR3 protein: CASTGGPKNIQYF
J gene: TRBJ2-4
clone size: -
V gene: TRBV6-5
D gene: TRBD2

CDR3 DNA: TGTGCCAGCAGTTACTCCGGGACAGGTTTCTACGAGCAGTACTTC
CDR3 protein: CASSYSGTGFYEQYF
J gene: TRBJ2-7
clone size: many
V gene: TRBV6-5
D gene: TRBD1

CDR3 DNA: TGTGCCAGCAGCTTAGACTCTAACACCGGGGAGCTGTTTTTT
CDR3 protein: CASSLDSNTGELFF
J gene: TRBJ2-2
clone size: many
V gene: TRBV7-2
D gene: -

CDR3 DNA: TGTGCCAGCAGCTTGACGGACGGGAACACCGGGGAGCTGTTTTTT
CDR3 protein: CASSLTDGNTGELFF
J gene: TRBJ2-2
clone size: -
V gene: TRBV7-3
D gene: -

CDR3 DNA: TGTGCCAGCAGCTTGGAAGGGGGGGGCTACACAGATACGCAGTATTTT
CDR3 protein: CASSLEGGGYTDTQYF
J gene: TRBJ2-3
clone size: -
V gene: TRBV5-6
D gene: -

CDR3 DNA: TGCAGTGCTGGGACAGGCGGGGATCAGCCCCAGCATTTT
CDR3 protein: CSAGTGGDQPQHF
J gene: TRBJ1-5
clone size: -
V gene: TRBV20-1
D gene: TRBD1

CDR3 DNA: TGTGCCAGCAGCCCTCTCCGGGACAGGACCGGGGAGCTGTTTTTT
CDR3 protein: CASSPLRDRTGELFF
J gene: TRBJ2-2
clone size: -
V gene: TRBV11-2
D gene: TRBD1

CDR3 DNA: TGTGCCAGCAGACAGCACCTAAGCTCACCCCTCCACTTT
CDR3 protein: CASRQHLSSPLHF
J gene: TRBJ1-6
clone size: -
V gene: TRBV11-2
D gene: -

CDR3 DNA: TGTGCCAGCAGCGCTGCCCGACAGGGAGTTTTCTATGGCTACACCTTC
CDR3 protein: CASSAARQGVFYGYTF
J gene: TRBJ1-2
clone size: few
V gene: TRBV12-3/TRBV12-4
D gene: TRBD1

CDR3 DNA: TGTGCCAGCAGCTTGACTAGCCCTGGCACAGATACGCAGTATTTT
CDR3 protein: CASSLTSPGTDTQYF
J gene: TRBJ2-3
clone size: once
V gene: TRBV5-4
D gene: -

CDR3 DNA: TGTGCCAGCAGTTTAGAGGCCCCGGTTCGTCGTTCACCCCTCCACTTT
CDR3 protein: CASSLEAPVRRSPLHF
J gene: TRBJ1-6
clone size: few
V gene: TRBV27
D gene: -

CDR3 DNA: TGTGCCAGCAGCCATGGGAATGAGCAGTTCTTC
CDR3 protein: CASSHGNEQFF
J gene: TRBJ2-1
clone size: -
V gene: TRBV6-2/TRBV6-3
D gene: -

CDR3 DNA: TGTGCCAGCAGCTCATCCGGACGGCCCAATCAGCCCCAGCATTTT
CDR3 protein: CASSSSGRPNQPQHF
J gene: TRBJ1-5
clone size: many
V gene: TRBV7-2
D gene: -

CDR3 DNA: TGTGCCATCAGTGAGTCGGGACTAGCGGGGAATAACGAGCAGTACTTC
CDR3 protein: CAISESGLAGNNEQYF
J gene: TRBJ2-7
clone size: -
V gene: TRBV10-3
D gene: TRBD2

CDR3 DNA: TGTGCCAGCAGCTTTGGAGCAGGGAACACTGAAGCTTTCTTT
CDR3 protein: CASSFGAGNTEAFF
J gene: TRBJ1-1
clone size: many
V gene: TRBV5-4
D gene: -

CDR3 DNA: TGTGCCAGCAGTTCGCTGATGGGGACCGGGGAGCTGTTTTTT
CDR3 protein: CASSSLMGTGELFF
J gene: TRBJ2-2
clone size: many
V gene: TRBV28
D gene: -

CDR3 DNA: TGTGCCAGCAGCCCCGCCGGGACAGCGGGCTACGAGCAGTACTTC
CDR3 protein: CASSPAGTAGYEQYF
J gene: TRBJ2-7
clone size: many
V gene: TRBV7-2
D gene: -

CDR3 DNA: TGTGCCAGCAAACTTGCCGGCTCTTCAAATGAGCAGTTCTTC
CDR3 protein: CASKLAGSSNEQFF
J gene: TRBJ2-1
clone size: few
V gene: TRBV12-3/TRBV12-4
D gene: -

CDR3 DNA: TGTGCCATCAGTGACTCCCAGGGAGGTAGGGAGACCCAGTACTTC
CDR3 protein: CAISDSQGGRETQYF
J gene: TRBJ2-5
clone size: -
V gene: TRBV10-3
D gene: -

CDR3 DNA: TGTGCCAGCAAGTTGTACACCGGGGAGCTGTTTTTT
CDR3 protein: CASKLYTGELFF
J gene: TRBJ2-2
clone size: -
V gene: TRBV28
D gene: -

CDR3 DNA: TGCGCCAGCAGCCCCCGGGACAGGGGGAATCAGCCCCAGCATTTT
CDR3 protein: CASSPRDRGNQPQHF
J gene: TRBJ1-5
clone size: -
V gene: TRBV4-1
D gene: TRBD1

CDR3 DNA: TGCAGTGCTAAGGCGGGAGCCGGTGAGCAGTTCTTC
CDR3 protein: CSAKAGAGEQFF
J gene: TRBJ2-1
clone size: once
V gene: TRBV20-1
D gene: TRBD2

CDR3 DNA: TGTGCCAGCAGCTTAGATCTTCCGGGACAGGGTGGCAATCAGCCCCAGCATTTT
CDR3 protein: CASSLDLPGQGGNQPQHF
J gene: TRBJ1-5
clone size: many
V gene: TRBV11-3
D gene: TRBD1

CDR3 DNA: TGTGCCAGCAGTCGCGGGACTCCGAGAGAGACCCAGTACTTC
CDR3 protein: CASSRGTPRETQYF
J gene: TRBJ2-5
clone size: many
V gene: TRBV12-3/TRBV12-4
D gene: -

CDR3 DNA: TGTGCCAGCAGGGGACAGGGTTCCCAGCCCCAGCATTTT
CDR3 protein: CASRGQGSQPQHF
J gene: TRBJ1-5
clone size: -
V gene: TRBV6-2/TRBV6-3
D gene: TRBD1

CDR3 DNA: TGTGCCAGCAGTGTCGGGACAGTGGGGGGAAACACCATATATTTT
CDR3 protein: CASSVGTVGGNTIYF
J gene: TRBJ1-3
clone size: many
V gene: TRBV28
D gene: TRBD1

CDR3 DNA: TGTGCCAGCAGTTGCCCAGAAGGGACAGGGGGCAGGACTGAAGCTTTCTTT
CDR3 protein: CASSCPEGTGGRTEAFF
J gene: TRBJ1-1
clone size: -
V gene: TRBV28
D gene: TRBD1